Listed here are 2 T cell receptor beta chains from one sample, sequenced in a study of lymphopenia after photon versus proton radiotherapy. Measured with immunoSEQ multiplex PCR; TCRdb has only the in-frame clones, and not every one. This sample has around 53,000 clones, with about four fifths found just once. The source material was peripheral blood, sampled from a patient treated with photon-based radiotherapy. Every receptor here comes from a man aged 50 or older with gastric cancer.

The genes are TRBV30 and TRBJ2-2; D not certain. V gave up 0 bases and J gave up 6 bases, with 2 bases separating them. The germline CDR1 and CDR2 sequences are GTSNPN and SVGIG (reference sequence). The CDR3 runs to 11 residues. This CDR3 is CAWSVPGELFF. CDR3 DNA: TGTGCCTGGAGTGTGCCCGGGGAGCTGTTTTTT.

The V call is TRBV15, the J call TRBJ2-7; 7 positions match TRBD2. CDR3 length: 13 amino acids. V trimming: 5 bases; J trimming: 4 bases; junction bases outside the gene matches: 5. CDR1 and CDR2 (germline): LNHNV, YYDKDF (reference sequence). The CDR3 here is CATSGGRLYEQYF. In DNA, the CDR3 is TGTGCCACCAGCGGCGGGAGATTGTACGAGCAGTACTTC.